The T cell receptor (beta chain) described here comes from a study of blood T cell repertoires in COVID-19 (dated by TCRdb to 2019 to 2021). Regarding the complete study: Samples from collaborators originated in the United States, Italy and Spain and spanned both the acute and convalescent phases of COVID-19. The prospective study material was composed of cDNA or gDNA derived from T cells, B-cell-depleted T cells, or PBMCs. Deeply sampled blood TCRbeta repertoires from subjects exposed to, actively infected with, or recovered from COVID-19 were included in the dataset. A freely available public database, intended as a resource for researchers studying the immune response to SARS-CoV-2, is where the repertoires were released. The samples were drawn from two sources: the first 160 participants of the ongoing ImmuneRACE study, and some 1,300 subjects contributed by 6 global collaborators. Sample metadata almost always included a de-identified subject ID, COVID-19 status, age in years and sex. Where available, HLA class I and class II types were obtained from metadata supplied by the sample provider rather than from assay-based typing. General findings and caveats noted by the study authors: The amount of clinical and demographic metadata varied by source and participant and was provided uncurated.

Participants in the prospective study were enrolled through a virtual design, were aged roughly 18 to 100 years, and lived in approximately 25 United States geographic areas. Cohort assignment in the prospective study relied on participant-reported clinical history from a screening survey and a study questionnaire. Each participant in the prospective study had whole blood, serum and a nasopharyngeal or oropharyngeal swab collected by mobile phlebotomists. Prospective study participants could optionally give additional blood draws and questionnaires over an approximately two-month period. Prospective study blood samples were shipped either frozen or at room temperature before DNA extraction. With regard to this clone: Its antigen is not yet known. Qualities for individual bases were not recorded, and no much larger clone is one base off.

The immunoSEQ Assay, a bias-controlled multiplex PCR, was used to amplify TCRbeta CDR3 regions from genomic DNA. As for the original processing: The number of nucleated cells in each sample was estimated from the amplification of reference gene primers within the assay. Sequence reads were collapsed and filtered to measure the absolute abundance of every unique TCRbeta CDR3 rearrangement. Productive Simpson clonality was computed per sample as the square root of Simpson's diversity index over productive rearrangements. The source is immuneACCESS, and TCRdb retained only in-frame sequences with V and J called. Part of the clones is not carried over; for the studies checked, unresolved V genes explain less than half of this, and the remainder is unexplained. Clone size and V and J calls were adopted from that table, with D and trimming inferred from the DNA. Within this sample are 400,000 or so clones, with around 90% of them counted one time only. Jointly, the top ten make up more than 2% of the sample.

This clonotype was sampled from a woman aged 40 to 50 with acute COVID-19. Input material: PBMCs or T cells enriched from blood (not recorded which).

The nucleotide sequence is given as TGTGCCAGCAGTCAGAGAGGGAAGGGAGGCTACACCTTC. It is translated as CASSQRGKGGYTF. Recombination joined TRBV6-5 with TRBJ1-2; the D gene lacks a confident call. The CDR3 starts with the cysteine, ends with the phenylalanine, and has 13 residues. The only DNA kept is the CDR3, 39 bases in frame from the first base. CDR1 and CDR2 are drawn from the germline V gene: MNHEY, SVGAGI. Deletion took 5 bases off V and 8 bases off J, with a span of 15 bases between the germline ends.